This T cell receptor (beta chain) is from a study of OX40 agonist ivuxolimab in advanced cancers. The overall study: With ivuxolimab, an agonistic anti-OX40 (CD134) antibody, patients were treated. Patients receiving dose escalation had hepatocellular carcinoma, melanoma, renal cell or head and neck cancer. Of the patients, three showed partial responses, one with hepatocellular carcinoma and two with cutaneous melanoma.

The method was immunoSEQ multiplex PCR; TCRdb's version includes in-frame clones alone and lacks a portion of them. The repertoire holds 68,000 or so clones, with roughly 86% as singletons. V lost 5 bases and J lost 1, with 6 bases in between. CDR1 is SGDLS, CDR2 YYNGEE, per germline. The CDR3 runs to 12 residues. The chain has TRBV9 and TRBJ1-1; D not certain. This receptor was taken from an adult with an advanced solid tumor such as melanoma, head and neck, liver or kidney cancer. Sequencing was performed on CD4+ or CD8+ T cells sorted from blood, taken in a trial of the OX40 agonist ivuxolimab. The CDR3 sequence: CASRGQNTEAFF. The CDR3, as DNA: TGTGCCAGCAGGGGCCAGAACACTGAAGCTTTCTTT.